The rows below give T cell receptor beta chains drawn from one sample of a study of T cells in Graves' hyperthyroidism and ophthalmopathy. A single record per CDR3 protein comes from TCRdb applying MiXCR to the multiplex PCR reads. The table has about 520,000 distinct CDR3 sequences, around 22% seen once. The sample taken for sequencing was blood. The source of these receptors is a woman aged 25 to 39 with Graves' ophthalmopathy. The CDR3 runs from the conserved cysteine through the conserved F or W. D genes are given only for firm matches. The listing skips clone size in some rows; elsewhere it reads once, few, many or a size class.

CDR3nt	CDR3aa	abundance	d_gene	len	v_gene	j_gene
TGCGCCAGCAGCTTAACAACAGGGGGAGGGCAGCCCCAGCATTTT	CASSLTTGGGQPQHF	NA	TRBD1	15	TRBV5-1	TRBJ1-5
TGCAGTGCTAGAGAAGGCTGGGTAGCAGAGACCCAGTACTTC	CSAREGWVAETQYF	many	NA	14	TRBV20-1	TRBJ2-5
TGTGCCAGTTTGACAGTAATGAGCAATCAGCCCCAGCATTTT	CASLTVMSNQPQHF	NA	NA	14	TRBV6-1	TRBJ1-5
TGCGCCAGCAGCCGACTGGGGGCAGGGGGGAACGCTGAAGCTTTCTTT	CASSRLGAGGNAEAFF	many	TRBD1	16	TRBV4-1	TRBJ1-1
TGTGCCAGCGGCCGGGACGGCTATGGCTACACCTTC	CASGRDGYGYTF	many	NA	12	TRBV25-1	TRBJ1-2
TGTGCCAGCAGCCCCTCCTCAGCGTACTACGAGCAGTACTTC	CASSPSSAYYEQYF	NA	NA	14	TRBV7-6	TRBJ2-7
TGTGCCAGCAGCGGGGACAACTATAATTCACCCCTCCACTTT	CASSGDNYNSPLHF	few	NA	14	TRBV9	TRBJ1-6
TGTGCCAGCAGCAGACGGGACAGACACTCCTACGAGCAGTACTTC	CASSRRDRHSYEQYF	few	TRBD1	15	TRBV7-8	TRBJ2-7
TGCGCCAGCAGCTTGGCTTCGACAGGGGTGTACGAGCAGTACTTC	CASSLASTGVYEQYF	many	TRBD1	15	TRBV5-1	TRBJ2-7
TGTGCCAGCAGTTACTCGAGGGGTAGCAATCAGCCCCAGCATTTT	CASSYSRGSNQPQHF	many	NA	15	TRBV6-5	TRBJ1-5
TGTGCCAGCAGTCCCGGGCTGTGGCAGGGAGGAAGCAATCAGCCCCAGCATTTT	CASSPGLWQGGSNQPQHF	many	NA	18	TRBV6-5	TRBJ1-5
TGTGCCAGCAGTTACAACACACCACACACTGAAGCTTTCTTT	CASSYNTPHTEAFF	NA	NA	14	TRBV6-5	TRBJ1-1
TGTGCCAGCAGCTTAACGCGCGGCAGCTCCTACGAGCAGTACTTC	CASSLTRGSSYEQYF	many	NA	15	TRBV7-3	TRBJ2-7
TGCAGCCAGGGGATACAAGAGACCCAGTACTTC	CSQGIQETQYF	NA	NA	11	TRBV29-1	TRBJ2-5
TGTGCCAGCAGCTTTGTTCCGAGTAACACCGGGGAGCTGTTTTTT	CASSFVPSNTGELFF	NA	NA	15	TRBV7-9	TRBJ2-2
TGCAGTGCTGACCCCAGGGCTGGTGGCTACACCTTC	CSADPRAGGYTF	many	NA	12	TRBV20-1	TRBJ1-2
TGCAGTGCCCTAAGACAGACCTACGAGCAGTACTTC	CSALRQTYEQYF	many	NA	12	TRBV20-1	TRBJ2-7
TGTGCCAGCAAGGCGGACAGGCCGAACACCGGGGAGCTGTTTTTT	CASKADRPNTGELFF	few	TRBD1	15	TRBV25-1	TRBJ2-2
TGTGCCAGCAGCGAAACAAGGCACGAGCAGTACTTC	CASSETRHEQYF	many	NA	12	TRBV11-2	TRBJ2-7
TGTGAGACTCCCATGCACAGGGGGTCCACTGAAGCTTTCTTT	CETPMHRGSTEAFF	many	TRBD1	14	TRBV24-1	TRBJ1-1
TGTGCCAGCAGTTCCGGGACGGGAAACTATGGCTACACCTTC	CASSSGTGNYGYTF	many	NA	14	TRBV5-1	TRBJ1-2